The 24 T cell receptor beta chains below all came from one sample that was sequenced in a study of blood T cell repertoires in COVID-19. Clones were read by immunoSEQ multiplex PCR, and TCRdb kept only the in-frame ones, dropping some. The sample has fewer than 300,000 clones, more than 85% seen once. The sample taken for sequencing was peripheral blood. All receptors come from a person aged 18 to 35 with COVID-19, enrolled during active disease.

This chain uses TRBV5-1 with TRBJ1-1; D possibly corresponds to TRBD1 (5 bases). CDR1 is SGHRS and CDR2 is YFSETQ in the germline V gene. The CDR3 totals 13 residues. V lost 2 bases and J 1 base, leaving 6 bases between the germline ends. CDR3 amino acids: CASSLQENTEAFF. The CDR3 DNA sequence: TGCGCCAGCAGCTTACAGGAGAACACTGAAGCTTTCTTT. Supplemented by reference TRBV5-1 and TRBJ1-1, the full variable domain reads KAGVTQTPRYLIKTRGQQVTLSCSPISGHRSVSWYQQTPGQGLQFLFEYFSETQRNKGNFPGRFSGRQFSNSRSEMNVSTLELGDSALYLCASSLQENTEAFFGQGTRLTVV.

The V and J genes are TRBV29-1 and TRBJ2-1; 10 bases agree with TRBD2. Per the germline V gene, CDR1 is SQVTM and CDR2 is ANQGSEA. V gave up 5 bases and J gave up 4 bases; unmatched junction bases: 8. The CDR3 covers 15 residues. The chain's CDR3 is CSVLGAGGPYNEQFF. The DNA for the CDR3 is TGCAGCGTTTTGGGAGCGGGAGGGCCTTACAATGAGCAGTTCTTC.

J is TRBJ2-5 and V is TRBV28, with 9 bases identical to TRBD1. CDR1 is MDHEN, CDR2 SYDVKM, per germline. The CDR3 contains 14 residues. The V gene end was trimmed by 9 bases and the J gene end by 1 base; junction bases not matched to a gene: 6. This CDR3 is CARGTGWPQETQYF. CDR3 nucleotide sequence: TGTGCCAGGGGGACAGGGTGGCCCCAAGAGACCCAGTACTTC.

V gene TRBV10-2 combines with J gene TRBJ2-7; maybe TRBD2 (6 bases). V lost 7 bases, J lost 4 bases, and 11 bases lay in between. The germline V gene encodes CDR1 WSHSY and CDR2 SAAADI. The CDR3 is made up of 12 amino acids. CDR3 sequence reads: CASTRDFYEQYF. Written as DNA, the CDR3 is TGCGCCAGCACCCGGGACTTTTACGAGCAGTACTTC.

V is TRBV11-2 and J is TRBJ2-1; 13 bases agree with TRBD2. Germline values: CDR1 SGHAT, CDR2 FQNNGV. The V gene end was trimmed by 6 bases and the J gene end by 5 bases; junction bases not matched to a gene: 7. There are 16 residues in the CDR3. The CDR3 region has the DNA TGTGCCAGCAGACCTCCGGGACTAGCGGGACACAATGAGCAGTTCTTC. It codes for CASRPPGLAGHNEQFF.

The V and J genes are TRBV3-1 (or the pseudogene TRBV3-2) and TRBJ2-1, with 10 bases aligning to TRBD2. Trimming cost V 3 bases and J 8 bases; bases outside gene matches: 7. Germline V gene lookup returns CDR1 LGHDT and CDR2 YNNKEL (reference sequence). This CDR3 is built from 15 residues. CDR3 in amino acids: CASSHSSGRIDEQFF. In nucleotides, the CDR3 is TGTGCCAGCAGCCACTCTAGCGGGAGAATCGATGAGCAGTTCTTC.

J is TRBJ1-5 and V is TRBV30; D unclear. Germline V gives CDR1 GTSNPN, CDR2 SVGIG (reference sequence). Trimming cost V 0 bases and J 3 bases, with 6 bases left between them. The CDR3 consists of 13 residues. Written as DNA, the CDR3 is TGTGCCTGGAGTGTGCGGGACAATCAGCCCCAGCATTTT. Amino acids: CAWSVRDNQPQHF.

This chain uses TRBV7-9 with TRBJ2-1, with D hard to call. Germline V lookup: CDR1 SEHNR, CDR2 FQNEAQ (reference sequence). V gave up 1 base and J gave up 8 bases, with 9 bases separating them. CDR3 length equals 13 residues. The CDR3 DNA is TGTGCCAGCAGCTTAGAGATGGGCGATGAGCAGTTCTTC. Translating it yields CASSLEMGDEQFF.

V usage is TRBV7-9 and J usage is TRBJ2-5, with D tentatively TRBD2 (6 bases). From germline, CDR1 is SEHNR and CDR2 FQNEAQ (reference sequence). V was pared by 2 bases and J by 3 bases, with 19 bases between. CDR3 size: 17 residues. CDR3 nucleotides: TGTGCCAGCAGCTTACCAATAATGTACGGGAGAGAAGAGACCCAGTACTTC. Translating it yields CASSLPIMYGREETQYF. Full variable domain (remainder filled in from reference TRBV7-9 and TRBJ2-5): DTGVSQNPRHKITKRGQNVTFRCDPISEHNRLYWYRQTLGQGPEFLTYFQNEAQLEKSRLLSDRFSAERPKGSFSTLEIQRTEQGDSAMYLCASSLPIMYGREETQYFGPGTRLLVL.

V gene TRBV5-1 combines with J gene TRBJ2-5; tentatively, D is TRBD1 (5 bases). Deletions cut 0 bases from V and 2 bases from J, with 11 bases between. Looked up from germline, CDR1 is SGHRS and CDR2 is YFSETQ. The CDR3 loop spans 15 amino acids. CDR3 amino acids: CASSLGGTQQETQYF. CDR3 DNA sequence: TGCGCCAGCAGCTTGGGGGGCACCCAACAAGAGACCCAGTACTTC.

The gene calls are TRBV18 and TRBJ2-3; D not resolved. Germline values: CDR1 KGHSH, CDR2 LQKENI. CDR3 size: 13 residues. V lost 3 bases and J 1 base, leaving 5 bases between the germline ends. The CDR3 region is CASSPRGTDTQYF. CDR3 DNA: TGTGCCAGCTCACCTCGAGGCACAGATACGCAGTATTTT.

A remark on this clone: Other nucleotide sequences from this sample produce the same CDR3. V usage is TRBV6-5 and J usage is TRBJ2-3, with 9 bases aligning to TRBD1. The junction had 2 bases not matched to a gene; V was cut back by 5 bases and J by 2 bases. The CDR3 sequence is 14 residues long. CDR1 is MNHEY and CDR2 is SVGAGI in the germline V gene. This CDR3 is CASSRDRATDTQYF. The CDR3 DNA sequence: TGTGCCAGCAGTAGGGACAGGGCCACAGATACGCAGTATTTT.

This clone was seen a single time. The V and J genes are TRBV10-3 and TRBJ2-1; 13 bases match TRBD2. Germline CDR1 ENHRY, CDR2 SYGVKD. The CDR3 spans 15 residues. The ends lost 8 bases at V and 2 bases at J; junction bases unmatched: 3. The CDR3 sequence is CAIGTSGDTYNEQFF. DNA for the CDR3: TGTGCCATCGGGACTAGCGGGGACACCTACAATGAGCAGTTCTTC.

In nucleotides, the CDR3 is TGTGCCATCAGTGCGATCAGGGAAACAGATACGCAGTATTTT. It encodes CAISAIRETDTQYF. This sequence joins TRBV10-3 and TRBJ2-3, with D possibly matching TRBD1 (5 bases). V lost 4 bases, J lost 3 bases, and 11 bases lay in between. The CDR3 sequence is 14 residues long. From germline, CDR1 is ENHRY and CDR2 SYGVKD.

This chain links TRBV7-9 with TRBJ2-2, with 7 bases aligning to TRBD2. The CDR3 consists of 16 residues. V shed 4 bases, J shed 4 bases, and the junction held 9 bases outside the gene matches. CDR1 and CDR2 (germline): SEHNR, FQNEAQ (reference sequence). CDR3: CASSWTLADFTGELFF. The CDR3 bases are TGTGCCAGCAGCTGGACTCTAGCGGATTTCACCGGGGAGCTGTTTTTT.

The gene calls are TRBV5-4 and TRBJ2-3, with 11 bases identical to TRBD2. J was trimmed by 5 bases and V by 4 bases; bases with no gene match: 3. CDR3 size: 14 residues. CDR1 is SGHNT and CDR2 is YYREEE in the germline V gene (reference sequence). CDR3 in amino acids: CASSPGLAGDTQYF. CDR3 nucleotides: TGTGCCAGCAGCCCTGGACTAGCGGGAGATACGCAGTATTTT.

CDR3 DNA sequence: TGTGCCAGCAGCTTAGGATCCAGCGGGAGAAAGTACGAGCAGTACTTC. It translates to CASSLGSSGRKYEQYF. J is TRBJ2-7 and V is TRBV7-9, with 8 nucleotides matching TRBD2. CDR3 length: 16 residues. Unmatched junction bases numbered 9, after V lost 1 base and J lost 4 bases. Germline CDR1 and CDR2: SEHNR and FQNEAQ (reference sequence).

The gene calls are TRBV5-1 and TRBJ2-2, with TRBD1 identical over 7 bases. The CDR3 length is 15 residues. V lost 4 bases, J lost 7 bases, and 10 bases stayed unmatched. Germline values: CDR1 SGHRS, CDR2 YFSETQ. The CDR3 DNA follows: TGCGCCAGCAGCCCTGAACAGGGGTCGGGCGGGGAGCTGTTTTTT. Encoded protein: CASSPEQGSGGELFF.

V usage is TRBV7-9 and J usage is TRBJ2-1; TRBD2 agrees at 12 bases. The trim removed 6 bases at V and 8 bases at J, leaving 11 bases unmatched. The V gene's germline CDR1 is SEHNR and CDR2 FQNEAQ (reference sequence). The length of the CDR3 is 16 residues. CDR3 sequence: CASSPRLAGAGYEQFF. The CDR3 DNA reads TGTGCCAGCAGTCCTCGACTAGCGGGAGCAGGCTATGAGCAGTTCTTC.

The gene calls are TRBV5-4 and TRBJ2-3; 8 bases line up with TRBD2. Germline V gives CDR1 SGHNT, CDR2 YYREEE (reference sequence). The V gene end was trimmed by 3 bases and the J gene end by 2 bases; junction bases not matched to a gene: 5. The CDR3 extends over 15 amino acids. The CDR3 here is CASSSAGGLTDTQYF. The DNA for the CDR3 is TGTGCCAGCAGCTCGGCGGGGGGTCTCACAGATACGCAGTATTTT.

The rearrangement links TRBV19 to TRBJ1-5; no firm D call. Germline V gene lookup returns CDR1 LNHDA and CDR2 SQIVND (reference sequence). V gave up 9 bases and J gave up 2 bases, with 8 bases separating them. CDR3 length: 12 residues. Written as DNA, the CDR3 is TGTGCCAGCCACATCGGCAATCAGCCCCAGCATTTT. This sequence encodes CASHIGNQPQHF.

This clone came up a few times. The rearrangement links TRBV6-2 or TRBV6-3 to TRBJ2-5; perhaps TRBD2 as D (5 bases). Germline V gives CDR1 MNHEY, CDR2 SVGEGT. Trimming shortened V by 1 base and J by 5 bases, and 23 bases separated the two germline ends. The CDR3 is made up of 18 amino acids. The CDR3: CASSYYGTGIRRGETQYF. The CDR3 DNA is TGTGCCAGCAGTTACTACGGTACCGGGATACGGAGAGGGGAGACCCAGTACTTC.

The rearrangement links TRBV7-9 to TRBJ2-4; D possibly corresponds to TRBD2 (6 bases). CDR1 SEHNR and CDR2 FQNEAQ come from the germline V gene (reference sequence). The CDR3 runs 18 residues. The V and J ends lost 1 base and 2 bases respectively, with 18 bases between them. CDR3 loop: CASSLGSWREGPKNIQYF. Written as DNA, the CDR3 is TGTGCCAGCAGCTTAGGTTCGTGGCGGGAAGGCCCCAAAAACATTCAGTACTTC.

This chain links TRBV4-1 with TRBJ1-1; weak D call: TRBD1 (5 bases). CDR1 and CDR2 (germline): MGHRA, YSYEKL. The CDR3 covers 16 residues. V lost 1 base and J lost 2, with 14 bases in between. In DNA form, the CDR3 reads TGCGCCAGCAGCCAAGCTTCGGGACTCTCAAACACTGAAGCTTTCTTT. It is translated as CASSQASGLSNTEAFF.